This TCR beta chain was recovered during a study of cytomegalovirus exposure and HLA in healthy donors. Study-level information: A subsequent analysis stated that the 120 or so validation repertoires were run on the same platform as the approximately 700 first-cohort repertoires.

Some clones are missing from TCRdb's copy, which holds only in-frame ones; the method was immunoSEQ multiplex PCR. The sample has 200,000 to 300,000 clones, just under 90% seen once. V lost 6 bases to trimming and J lost 1 base, with 10 bases between them. Per the germline V gene, CDR1 is MNHEY and CDR2 is SVGAGI. There are 14 residues in the CDR3. Study outcomes and limitations: Specificity for CMV antigens was confirmed in vitro for a few of the CMV-associated chains.

The table lists this clone with a count of one. What it binds is not known. This rearrangement joins TRBV6-5 to TRBJ2-1, with D possibly TRBD1 on 5 matching bases. This TCR was sampled from a man aged 18 to 29 in good health and CMV-seronegative. Sequencing was carried out using PBMCs. DNA for the CDR3: TGTGCCAGCAGGACAGATAGATCCTACAATGAGCAGTTCTTC. This codes for CASRTDRSYNEQFF.